The T cell receptor (beta chain) under discussion was sequenced for a study of blood T cell repertoires in COVID-19. Study information: Acute and convalescent COVID-19 specimens originated in the United States, Italy and Spain. T cells, B-cell-depleted T cells, or PBMCs supplied cDNA or gDNA.

Trimming stripped 3 bases from V and 6 bases from J, with 22 bases between. The CDR3 has 16 amino acids. Germline lookup yields CDR1 SGDLS and CDR2 YYNGEE. Original handling: Reference gene primer amplification gave estimated nucleated cell counts. TCRdb's table, derived via immunoSEQ multiplex PCR, lists solely in-frame clones and lacks some. V, J and clone size derive from that table, while D and trimming were established from the DNA sequence. The table lists 110,000 to 150,000 clones, roughly 90% of them singletons, with 1.5% to 2% in the top ten. The receptor was derived from a man aged 70-80 years with acute or convalescent COVID-19. Specimen: peripheral blood. This sequence joins TRBV9 and TRBJ2-7; D is possibly TRBD1 (5 bases). The CDR3, as DNA: TGTGCCAGCAGCGCCCCTGGGGCGGCTTCTGTTCGCGAGCAGTACTTC. It translates to CASSAPGAASVREQYF.